This TCR beta chain derives from a study of control samples from healthy donors and cancer patients. Sequencing was performed with immunoSEQ multiplex PCR; in TCRdb, only in-frame clones are kept and a portion is missing. Altogether more than 100,000 clones are present, more than 70% being singletons, with the ten largest covering 3.4%. This CDR3 comprises 11 residues. Trimming pared 8 bases from V and 2 bases from J, leaving 7 bases between. Germline CDR1 reads ENHRY; CDR2 reads SYGVKD. The V gene is TRBV10-3, the J gene TRBJ2-7; no clear D gene. What was sequenced was blood. This receptor was obtained from a man aged 35 to 55 in good health. The CDR3 DNA reads as TGTGCCATCGGGGATACCTACGAGCAGTACTTC. As protein: CAIGDTYEQYF.